These 11 T cell receptor beta chains originate from one sample sequenced in a study of tumor-infiltrating lymphocytes in oesophageal squamous cell carcinoma. TCRdb recomputed calls from the PCR reads with MiXCR, one row per CDR3 protein. The data contain some 10,000 distinct CDR3 sequences, 50% to 65% of them singletons. Sequencing was performed on esophageal tumor tissue. The receptors originated from a male donor with esophageal squamous cell carcinoma.

This chain uses TRBV7-3 with TRBJ2-1, with D possibly being TRBD2 (6 bases). The J call may be mistaken, given a closer DNA end match to TRBJ2-7. Germline CDR1 SGHTA, CDR2 FQGTGA. This CDR3 is 15 amino acids long. The CDR3 here is CASSSGRDLHNEQYF. The CDR3 coding sequence is TGTGCCAGCAGCTCCGGGCGGGACCTACACAATGAGCAGTACTTC.

The chain links TRBV7-3 to TRBJ2-1; a possible D gene is TRBD2 (6 bases). From germline, CDR1 is SGHTA and CDR2 FQGTGA. The CDR3 extends over 17 amino acids. V was cut by 1 base and J by 0 bases, with 13 bases left in between. For the CDR3, the DNA is TGTGCCAGCAGCTTAAACCCCCGGGGGAGCTCCTACAATGAGCAGTTCTTC. Its protein is CASSLNPRGSSYNEQFF.

This clonotype turned up a few times. A much larger clone differs from this one at a single base, so this may be a read error. The rearrangement joins TRBV7-9 to TRBJ2-5; TRBD2 matches 9 bases. This CDR3 spans 17 amino acids. Per germline, CDR1 SEHNR and CDR2 FQNEAQ (reference sequence). Germline trimming cut 5 bases from V and 11 bases from J; bases unmatched to any gene: 21. CDR3 residues: CASSPAASGIFWNEQYF. The CDR3 DNA sequence: TGTGCCAGCAGCCCAGCAGCTAGCGGGATCTTCTGGAATGAGCAGTACTTC.

Of note for this clonotype: The junction does not match germline at one end; this may be a read error. As DNA, the CDR3 is TGTGCCAGCAGCTTGGGGGCCAATTCACCCCTCCACTTC. This codes for CASSLGANSPLHF. The chain couples TRBV7-3 to TRBJ2-4, with a weak D call TRBD1 (6 bases). The CDR3 has 13 residues. Germline loops: CDR1 SGHTA, CDR2 FQGTGA.

The chain couples TRBV7-2 to TRBJ2-6, with a tentative D call TRBD1 (6 bases). The J call is doubtful: the DNA matches TRBJ2-7 better. CDR3 length equals 14 residues. In germline, CDR1 is SGHTA, CDR2 FQGNSA. This CDR3 is CAIKIQGPGNEQYF. In DNA, the CDR3 is TGTGCCATCAAAATACAGGGCCCTGGGAACGAGCAGTACTTC.

The chain combines TRBV5-1 with TRBJ1-1; 11 nucleotides match TRBD1. The closer fit of TRBJ1-6 to the DNA end suggests the J call may be wrong. CDR1 and CDR2 from the germline V gene are SGHRS and YFSETQ. The CDR3 is 16 amino acids. The CDR3 sequence: CASSPAGQGAGSPLHF. The DNA of the CDR3 is TGCGCCAGCAGCCCAGCAGGACAGGGGGCTGGTTCACCCCTCCACTTT.

J is TRBJ1-1 and V is TRBV6-1; D uncertain. The germline gives CDR1 MNHNS, CDR2 SASEGT. This CDR3 comprises 13 residues. Trimming took 2 bases from V and 9 from J, leaving 13 bases between them. The CDR3 is CASSERRGGQAFF. CDR3 DNA sequence: TGTGCCAGCAGTGAACGTCGCGGCGGACAAGCTTTCTTT.

The chain recombines TRBV6-5 with TRBJ1-5; D may be TRBD1 (5 bases). CDR3 length equals 16 residues. The V end lost 5 bases, the J end lost 5 bases, and 19 bases lay between the germline ends. CDR1 and CDR2 (germline): MNHEY, SVGAGI. In nucleotides, the CDR3 is TGTGCCAGCAGTGAAATAACAGGCCCACCACATCAGCCCCAGCATTTT. Protein product: CASSEITGPPHQPQHF.

The CDR3 DNA reads TGTGCCACCTCAGAGGCCTACAATGAGCAGTTCTTC. This sequence encodes CATSEAYNEQFF. This chain links TRBV24-1 with TRBJ2-3; the D is unclear. The assigned J gene may be wrong: the sequence end matches TRBJ2-1 better. The CDR3 length is 12 residues. Germline V gene data show CDR1 as KGHDR and CDR2 as SFDVKD.

V gene TRBV7-3 combines with J gene TRBJ2-5; no clear D gene. The closer fit of TRBJ2-7 to the DNA end suggests the J call may be wrong. This CDR3 spans 14 amino acids. Germline V gene lookup returns CDR1 SGHTA and CDR2 FQGTGA. CDR3: CASSPGYPSYEQYF. In DNA form, the CDR3 reads TGTGCCAGCAGCCCCGGTTACCCCTCCTACGAGCAGTACTTC.

The CDR3 reads CASSLSPHTHTDTQYF. As DNA, the CDR3 is TGTGCCAGCAGCTTGTCCCCACACACACACACAGATACGCAGTATTTT. The chain joins TRBV5-6 to TRBJ2-1; no clear D gene. The J call is doubtful: the DNA matches TRBJ2-3 better. The CDR3 has 16 amino acids. The germline V gene encodes CDR1 SGHDT and CDR2 YYEEEE.